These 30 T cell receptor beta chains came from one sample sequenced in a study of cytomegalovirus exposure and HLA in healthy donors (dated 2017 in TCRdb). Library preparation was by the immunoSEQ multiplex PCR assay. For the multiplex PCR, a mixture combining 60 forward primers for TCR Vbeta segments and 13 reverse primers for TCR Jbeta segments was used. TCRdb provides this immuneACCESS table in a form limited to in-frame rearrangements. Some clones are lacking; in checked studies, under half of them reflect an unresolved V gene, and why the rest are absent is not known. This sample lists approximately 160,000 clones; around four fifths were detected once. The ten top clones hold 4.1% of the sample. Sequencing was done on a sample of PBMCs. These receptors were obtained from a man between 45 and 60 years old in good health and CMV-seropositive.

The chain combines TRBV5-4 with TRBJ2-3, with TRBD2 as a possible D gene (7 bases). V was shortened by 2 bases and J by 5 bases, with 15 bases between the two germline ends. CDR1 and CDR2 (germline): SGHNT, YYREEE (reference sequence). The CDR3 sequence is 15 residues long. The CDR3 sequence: CASSFGGRRGDTQYF. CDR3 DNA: TGTGCCAGCAGCTTCGGGGGGCGGAGGGGAGATACGCAGTATTTT. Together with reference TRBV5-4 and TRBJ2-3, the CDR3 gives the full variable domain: ETGVTQSPTHLIKTRGQQVTLRCSSQSGHNTVSWYQQALGQGPQFIFQYYREEENGRGNFPPRFSGLQFPNYSSELNVNALELDDSALYLCASSFGGRRGDTQYFGPGTRLTVL.

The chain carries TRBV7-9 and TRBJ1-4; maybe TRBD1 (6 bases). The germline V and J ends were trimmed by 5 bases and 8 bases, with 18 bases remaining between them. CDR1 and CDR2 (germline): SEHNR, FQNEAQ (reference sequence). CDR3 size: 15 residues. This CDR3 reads CASSRQRGMEEKLFF. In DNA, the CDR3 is TGTGCCAGCAGCAGGCAAAGGGGGATGGAAGAAAAACTGTTTTTT.

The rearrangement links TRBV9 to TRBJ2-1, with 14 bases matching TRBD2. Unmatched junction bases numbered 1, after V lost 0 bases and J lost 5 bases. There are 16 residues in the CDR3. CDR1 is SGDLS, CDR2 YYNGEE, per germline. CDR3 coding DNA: TGTGCCAGCAGCGTAGGACTAGCGGGAGGGGACAATGAGCAGTTCTTC. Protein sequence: CASSVGLAGGDNEQFF.

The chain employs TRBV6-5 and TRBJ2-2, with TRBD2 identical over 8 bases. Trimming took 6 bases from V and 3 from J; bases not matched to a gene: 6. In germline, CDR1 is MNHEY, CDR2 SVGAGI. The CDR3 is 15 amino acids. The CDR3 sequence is CASRGTSRDTGELFF. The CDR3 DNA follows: TGTGCCAGCAGGGGGACTAGTCGGGACACCGGGGAGCTGTTTTTT.

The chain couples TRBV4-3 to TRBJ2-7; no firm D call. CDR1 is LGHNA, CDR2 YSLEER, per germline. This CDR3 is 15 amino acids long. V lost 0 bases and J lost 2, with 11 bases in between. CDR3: CASSQDYDQTYEQYF. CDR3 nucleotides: TGCGCCAGCAGCCAAGATTATGATCAGACCTACGAGCAGTACTTC.

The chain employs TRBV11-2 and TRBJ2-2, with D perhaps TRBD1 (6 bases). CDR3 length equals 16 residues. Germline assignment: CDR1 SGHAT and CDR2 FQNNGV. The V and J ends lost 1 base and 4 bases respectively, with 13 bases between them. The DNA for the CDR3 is TGTGCCAGCAGCTTAGGGGGGCGTTTAGGCACCGGGGAGCTGTTTTTT. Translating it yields CASSLGGRLGTGELFF.

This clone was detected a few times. CDR3 residues: CASRLTGSYEQYF. In nucleotides, the CDR3 is TGCGCCAGCAGGCTGACAGGCTCCTACGAGCAGTACTTC. The chain has TRBV5-1 and TRBJ2-5, with D maybe TRBD1 (6 bases). The J call may be faulty, since TRBJ2-7 better matches the DNA end. From germline, CDR1 is SGHRS and CDR2 YFSETQ. This CDR3 has 13 residues.

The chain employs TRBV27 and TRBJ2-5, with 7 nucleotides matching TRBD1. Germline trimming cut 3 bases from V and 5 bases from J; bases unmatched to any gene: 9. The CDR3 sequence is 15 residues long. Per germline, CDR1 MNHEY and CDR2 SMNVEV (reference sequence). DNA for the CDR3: TGTGCCAGCAGTTTCGCCACAGGGGTGCGGGAGACCCAGTACTTC. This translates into CASSFATGVRETQYF.

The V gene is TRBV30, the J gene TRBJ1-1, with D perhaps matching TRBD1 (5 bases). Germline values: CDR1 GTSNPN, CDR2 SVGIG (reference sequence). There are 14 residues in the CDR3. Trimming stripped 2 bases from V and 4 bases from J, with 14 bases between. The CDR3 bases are TGTGCCTGGAGTCTGGGGGGTTTTGCCACTGAAGCTTTCTTT. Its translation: CAWSLGGFATEAFF. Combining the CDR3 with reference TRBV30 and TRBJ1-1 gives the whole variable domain SQTIHQWPATLVQPVGSPLSLECTVEGTSNPNLYWYRQAAGRGLQLLFYSVGIGQISSEVPQNLSASRPQDRQFILSSKKLLLSDSGFYLCAWSLGGFATEAFFGQGTRLTVV.

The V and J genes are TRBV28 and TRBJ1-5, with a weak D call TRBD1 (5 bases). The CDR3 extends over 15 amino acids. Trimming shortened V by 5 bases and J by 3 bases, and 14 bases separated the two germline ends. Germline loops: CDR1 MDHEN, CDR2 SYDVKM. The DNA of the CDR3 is TGTGCCAGCAGTAATTCGGGGGGTCCCAATCAGCCCCAGCATTTT. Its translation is CASSNSGGPNQPQHF.

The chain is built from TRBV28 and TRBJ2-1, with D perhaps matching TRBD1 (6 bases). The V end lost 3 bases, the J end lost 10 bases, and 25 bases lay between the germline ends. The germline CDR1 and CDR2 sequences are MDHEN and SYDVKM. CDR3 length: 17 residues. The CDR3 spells CASSFTQGKQAVNEQFF. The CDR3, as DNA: TGTGCCAGCAGTTTCACCCAGGGGAAACAAGCGGTAAACGAGCAGTTCTTC.

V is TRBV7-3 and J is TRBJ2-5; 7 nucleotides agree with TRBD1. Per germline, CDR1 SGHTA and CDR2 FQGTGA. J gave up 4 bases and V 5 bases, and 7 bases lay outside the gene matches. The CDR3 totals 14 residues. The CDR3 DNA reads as TGTGCCAGCAGCCACAGGGGTGGATTAGAGACCCAGTACTTC. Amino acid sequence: CASSHRGGLETQYF.

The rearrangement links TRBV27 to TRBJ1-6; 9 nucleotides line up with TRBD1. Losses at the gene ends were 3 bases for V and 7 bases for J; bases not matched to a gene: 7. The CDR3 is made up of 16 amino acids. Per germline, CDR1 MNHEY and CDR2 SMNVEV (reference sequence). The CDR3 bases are TGTGCCAGCAGTTTCGATCGGGGACAGGGAAATTCACCCCTCCACTTT. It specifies CASSFDRGQGNSPLHF.

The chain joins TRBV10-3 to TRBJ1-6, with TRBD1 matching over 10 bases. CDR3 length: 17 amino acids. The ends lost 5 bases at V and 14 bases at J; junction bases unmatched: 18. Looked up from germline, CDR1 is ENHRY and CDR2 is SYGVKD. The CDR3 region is CAISYPDRGGAISTLHF. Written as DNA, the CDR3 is TGTGCCATCAGTTACCCGGACAGGGGGGGGGCTATTAGTACCCTCCACTTT.

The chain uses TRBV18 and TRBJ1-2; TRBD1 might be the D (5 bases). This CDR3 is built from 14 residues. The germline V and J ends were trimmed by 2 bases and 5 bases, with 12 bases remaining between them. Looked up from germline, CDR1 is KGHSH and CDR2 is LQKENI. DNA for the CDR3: TGTGCCAGCTCACCAGGCAGGGATGAGTATGGCTACACCTTC. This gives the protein CASSPGRDEYGYTF.

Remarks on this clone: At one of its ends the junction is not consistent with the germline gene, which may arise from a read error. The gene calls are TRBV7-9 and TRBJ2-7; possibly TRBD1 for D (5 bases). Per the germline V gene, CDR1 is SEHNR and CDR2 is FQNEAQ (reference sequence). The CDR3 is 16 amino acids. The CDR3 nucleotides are TGTTCCAGCAGTCAAGGGGTTCCCGCAAACCGATACGAGCAGTACTTC. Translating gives CSSSQGVPANRYEQYF.

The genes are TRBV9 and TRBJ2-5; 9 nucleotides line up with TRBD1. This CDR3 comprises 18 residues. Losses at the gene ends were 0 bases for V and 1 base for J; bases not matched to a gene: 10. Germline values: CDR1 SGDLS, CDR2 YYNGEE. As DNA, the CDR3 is TGTGCCAGCAGCGTAGCTACTCCGGGACAGGGCCCCCAAGAGACCCAGTACTTC. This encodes CASSVATPGQGPQETQYF. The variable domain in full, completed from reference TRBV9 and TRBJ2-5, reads DSGVTQTPKHLITATGQRVTLRCSPRSGDLSVYWYQQSLDQGLQFLIQYYNGEERAKGNILERFSAQQFPDLHSELNLSSLELGDSALYFCASSVATPGQGPQETQYFGPGTRLLVL.

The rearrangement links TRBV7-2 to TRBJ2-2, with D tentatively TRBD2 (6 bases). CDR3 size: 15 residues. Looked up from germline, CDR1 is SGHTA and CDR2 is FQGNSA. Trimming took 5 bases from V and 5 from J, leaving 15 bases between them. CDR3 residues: CASSASGVRTGELFF. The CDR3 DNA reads TGTGCCAGCAGCGCCTCGGGAGTGAGAACCGGGGAGCTGTTTTTT.

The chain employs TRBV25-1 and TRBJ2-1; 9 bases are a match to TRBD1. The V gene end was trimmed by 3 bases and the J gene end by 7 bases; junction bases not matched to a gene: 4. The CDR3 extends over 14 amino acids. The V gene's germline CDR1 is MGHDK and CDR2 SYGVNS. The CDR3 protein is CASSDTGGLNEQFF. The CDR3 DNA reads TGTGCCAGCAGTGACACAGGGGGCCTAAATGAGCAGTTCTTC.

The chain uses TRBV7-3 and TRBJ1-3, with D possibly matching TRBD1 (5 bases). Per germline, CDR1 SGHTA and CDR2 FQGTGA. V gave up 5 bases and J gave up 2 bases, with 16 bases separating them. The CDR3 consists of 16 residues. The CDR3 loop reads CASSIRTWGTGNTIYF. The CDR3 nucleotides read TGTGCCAGCAGCATCCGCACCTGGGGCACTGGAAACACCATATATTTT.

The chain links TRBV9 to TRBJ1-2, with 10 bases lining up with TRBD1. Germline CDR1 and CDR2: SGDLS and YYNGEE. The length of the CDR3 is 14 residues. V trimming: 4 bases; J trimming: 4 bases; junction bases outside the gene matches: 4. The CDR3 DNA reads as TGTGCCAGCAGCCAGGACAGGGGGATCTATGGCTACACCTTC. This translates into CASSQDRGIYGYTF.

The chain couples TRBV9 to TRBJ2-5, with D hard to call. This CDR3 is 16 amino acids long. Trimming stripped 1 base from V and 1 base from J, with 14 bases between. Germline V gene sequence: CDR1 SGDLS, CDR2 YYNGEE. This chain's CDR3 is CASSVNPVHSQETQYF. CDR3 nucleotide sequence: TGTGCCAGCAGCGTAAACCCGGTCCACTCCCAAGAGACCCAGTACTTC. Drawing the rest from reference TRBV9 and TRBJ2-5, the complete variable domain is DSGVTQTPKHLITATGQRVTLRCSPRSGDLSVYWYQQSLDQGLQFLIQYYNGEERAKGNILERFSAQQFPDLHSELNLSSLELGDSALYFCASSVNPVHSQETQYFGPGTRLLVL.

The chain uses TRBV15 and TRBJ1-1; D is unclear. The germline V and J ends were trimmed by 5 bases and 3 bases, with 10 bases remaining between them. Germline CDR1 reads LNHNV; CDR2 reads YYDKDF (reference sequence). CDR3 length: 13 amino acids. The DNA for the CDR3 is TGTGCCACCAGCGTATTCGGTTACACTGAAGCTTTCTTT. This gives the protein CATSVFGYTEAFF.

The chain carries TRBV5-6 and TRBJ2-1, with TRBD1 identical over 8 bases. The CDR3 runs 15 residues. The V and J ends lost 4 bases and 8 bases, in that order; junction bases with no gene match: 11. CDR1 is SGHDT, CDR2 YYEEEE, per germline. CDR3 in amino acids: CASSQRQGNLYEQFF. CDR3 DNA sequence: TGTGCCAGCAGCCAAAGACAGGGGAATTTGTATGAGCAGTTCTTC.

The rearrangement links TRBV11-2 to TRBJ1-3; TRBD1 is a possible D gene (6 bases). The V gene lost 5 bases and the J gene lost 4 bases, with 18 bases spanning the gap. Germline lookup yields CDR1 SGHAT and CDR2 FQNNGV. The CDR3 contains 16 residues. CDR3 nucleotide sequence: TGTGCCAGCAGCCTAACACAGGGAGTGGGAGGAAACACCATATATTTT. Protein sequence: CASSLTQGVGGNTIYF.

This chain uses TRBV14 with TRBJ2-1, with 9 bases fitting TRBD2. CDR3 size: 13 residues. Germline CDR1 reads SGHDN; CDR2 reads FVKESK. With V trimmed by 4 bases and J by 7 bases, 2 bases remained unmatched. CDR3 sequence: CASSLAGENEQFF. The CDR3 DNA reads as TGTGCCAGCAGCCTAGCGGGAGAAAATGAGCAGTTCTTC. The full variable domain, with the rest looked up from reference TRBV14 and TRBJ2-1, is EAGVTQFPSHSVIEKGQTVTLRCDPISGHDNLYWYRRVMGKEIKFLLHFVKESKQDESGMPNNRFLAERTGGTYSTLKVQPAELEDSGVYFCASSLAGENEQFFGPGTRLTVL.

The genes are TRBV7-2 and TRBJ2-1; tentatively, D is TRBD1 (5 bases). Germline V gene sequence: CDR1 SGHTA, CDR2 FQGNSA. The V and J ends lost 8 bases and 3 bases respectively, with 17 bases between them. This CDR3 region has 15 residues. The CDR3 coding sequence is TGTGCCAGCTCCGACAGAGCCCAAAACTACAATGAGCAGTTCTTC. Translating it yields CASSDRAQNYNEQFF.

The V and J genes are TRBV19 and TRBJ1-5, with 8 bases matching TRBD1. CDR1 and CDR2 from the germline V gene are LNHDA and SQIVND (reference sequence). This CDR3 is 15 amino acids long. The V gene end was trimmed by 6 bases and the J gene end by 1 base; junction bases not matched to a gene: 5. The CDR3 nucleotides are TGTGCCAGTAGGACAGGGGATGGGAGCAATCAGCCCCAGCATTTT. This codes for CASRTGDGSNQPQHF.

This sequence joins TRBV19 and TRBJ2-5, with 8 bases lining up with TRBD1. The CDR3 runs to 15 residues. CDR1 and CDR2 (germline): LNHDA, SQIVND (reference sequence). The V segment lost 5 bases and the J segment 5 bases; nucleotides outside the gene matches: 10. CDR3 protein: CASSLAGGAYETQYF. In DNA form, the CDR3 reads TGTGCCAGTAGTCTAGCAGGGGGCGCTTACGAGACCCAGTACTTC.

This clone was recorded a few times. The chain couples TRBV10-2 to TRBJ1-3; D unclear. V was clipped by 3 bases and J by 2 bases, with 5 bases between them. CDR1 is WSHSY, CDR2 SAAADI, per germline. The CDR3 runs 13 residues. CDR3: CASSDTAGNTIYF. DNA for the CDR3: TGCGCCAGCAGTGACACAGCTGGAAACACCATATATTTT.